This TCR beta chain was recovered during a study of cytomegalovirus exposure and HLA in healthy donors. CDR3 length: 14 amino acids. Per the germline V gene, CDR1 is SGHNT and CDR2 is YYREEE (reference sequence). Losses at the gene ends were 0 bases for V and 5 bases for J; bases not matched to a gene: 5. With 60 Vbeta and 13 Jbeta primers, the PCR was carried out. TCRdb's table, derived via immunoSEQ multiplex PCR, lists solely in-frame clones and lacks some. The listing contains 95,000 to 110,000 clones. The V and J genes are TRBV5-4 and TRBJ2-7; 7 bases are a match to TRBD1. This TCR was recovered from a man in his forties in good health and CMV-seronegative. Sequenced input: PBMCs. The CDR3 DNA is TGTGCCAGCAGCTTGGCAGGGGGTTATAACGAGCAGTACTTC. This gives the protein CASSLAGGYNEQYF.